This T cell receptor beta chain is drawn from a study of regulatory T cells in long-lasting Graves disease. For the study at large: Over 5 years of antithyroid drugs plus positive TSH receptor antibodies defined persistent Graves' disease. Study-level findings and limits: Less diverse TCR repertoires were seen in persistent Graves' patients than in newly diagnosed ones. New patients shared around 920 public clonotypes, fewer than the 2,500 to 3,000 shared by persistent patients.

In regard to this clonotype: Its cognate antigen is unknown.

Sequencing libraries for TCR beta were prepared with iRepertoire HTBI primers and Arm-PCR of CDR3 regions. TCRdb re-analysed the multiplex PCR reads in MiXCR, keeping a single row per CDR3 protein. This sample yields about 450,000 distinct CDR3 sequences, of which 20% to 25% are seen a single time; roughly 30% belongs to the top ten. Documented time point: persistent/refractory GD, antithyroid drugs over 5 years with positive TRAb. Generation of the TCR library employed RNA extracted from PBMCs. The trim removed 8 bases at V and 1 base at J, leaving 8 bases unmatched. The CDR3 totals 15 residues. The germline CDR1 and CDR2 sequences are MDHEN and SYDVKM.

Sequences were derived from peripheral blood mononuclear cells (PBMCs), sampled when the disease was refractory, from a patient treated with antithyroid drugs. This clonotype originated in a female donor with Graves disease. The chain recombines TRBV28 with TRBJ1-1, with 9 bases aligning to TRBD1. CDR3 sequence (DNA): TGTGCCAGCCTCGGGGGACAGGGTCCGAACACTGAAGCTTTCTTT. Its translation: CASLGGQGPNTEAFF.